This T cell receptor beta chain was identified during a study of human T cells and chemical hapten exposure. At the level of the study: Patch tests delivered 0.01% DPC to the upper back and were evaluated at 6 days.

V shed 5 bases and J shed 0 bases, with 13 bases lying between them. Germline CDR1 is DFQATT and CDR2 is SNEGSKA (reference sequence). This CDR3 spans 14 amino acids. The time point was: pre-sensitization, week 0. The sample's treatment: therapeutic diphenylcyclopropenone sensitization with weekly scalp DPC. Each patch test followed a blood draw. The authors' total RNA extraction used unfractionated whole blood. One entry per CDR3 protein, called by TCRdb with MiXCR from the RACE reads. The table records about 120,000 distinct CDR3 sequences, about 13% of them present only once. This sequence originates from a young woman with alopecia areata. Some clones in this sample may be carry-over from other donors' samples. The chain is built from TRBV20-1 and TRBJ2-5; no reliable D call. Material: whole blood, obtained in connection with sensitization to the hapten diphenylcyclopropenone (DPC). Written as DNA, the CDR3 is TGCAGTGCTTCCTCCCAGGAGTACCAAGAGACCCAGTACTTC. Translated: CSASSQEYQETQYF.